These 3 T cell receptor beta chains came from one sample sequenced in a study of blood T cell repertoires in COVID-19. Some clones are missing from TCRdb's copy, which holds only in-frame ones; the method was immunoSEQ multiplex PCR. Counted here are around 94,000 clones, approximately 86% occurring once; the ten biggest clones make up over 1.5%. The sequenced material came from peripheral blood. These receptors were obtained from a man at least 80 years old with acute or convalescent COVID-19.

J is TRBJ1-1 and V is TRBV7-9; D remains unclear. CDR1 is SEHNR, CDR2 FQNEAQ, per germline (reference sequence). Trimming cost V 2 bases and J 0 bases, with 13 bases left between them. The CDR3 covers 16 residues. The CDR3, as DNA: TGTGCCAGCAGCTTACCGTCAGTTAATATGAACACTGAAGCTTTCTTT. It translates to CASSLPSVNMNTEAFF.

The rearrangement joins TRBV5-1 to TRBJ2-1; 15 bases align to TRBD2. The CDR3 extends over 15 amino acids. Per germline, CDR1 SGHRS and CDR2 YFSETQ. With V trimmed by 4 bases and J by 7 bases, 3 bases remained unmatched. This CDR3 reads CASSGLAGGLNEQFF. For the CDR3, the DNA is TGCGCCAGCAGCGGACTAGCGGGAGGGTTAAATGAGCAGTTCTTC.

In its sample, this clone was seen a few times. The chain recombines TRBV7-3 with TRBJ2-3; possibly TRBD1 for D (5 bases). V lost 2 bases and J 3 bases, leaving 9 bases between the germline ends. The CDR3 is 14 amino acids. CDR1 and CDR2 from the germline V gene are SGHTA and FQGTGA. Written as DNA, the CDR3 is TGTGCCAGCAGCTTAGGCAGGGCAACAGATACGCAGTATTTT. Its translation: CASSLGRATDTQYF.